A selection of T cell receptor beta chains follows, all from one sample in a study of regulatory T cells in long-lasting Graves disease. TCRdb reprocessed the multiplex PCR reads via MiXCR and lists one record per CDR3 protein. The sample contains some 370,000 distinct CDR3 sequences, approximately 12% of which appear only once. These data were also reused for a study on T cells in Graves' hyperthyroidism and ophthalmopathy.

Here the sequenced sample was peripheral blood mononuclear cells (PBMCs), taken at new diagnosis, from a patient treated with antithyroid drugs. Every receptor here comes from a woman aged 18-29 years with Graves disease. Each CDR3 is given with its conserved first and last residue. The D gene is left open where the match is weak. Only some rows state a clone size, as once, few, many or a class for expanded clones.

cdr3_aa cdr3_nt clone_size j_call v_call d_call
CAISEVGLAEETQYF TGTGCCATCAGTGAGGTGGGACTAGCGGAAGAGACCCAGTACTTC many TRBJ2-5 TRBV10-3 TRBD2
CASSWAISGDTQYF TGTGCCAGCAGCTGGGCAATAAGTGGGGATACGCAGTATTTT few TRBJ2-3 TRBV7-2 -
CSAPPVGVYNEQFF TGCAGTGCTCCCCCCGTGGGAGTCTACAATGAGCAGTTCTTC - TRBJ2-1 TRBV20-1 -
CASSFTGAEAFF TGTGCCAGCAGTTTTACAGGGGCTGAAGCTTTCTTT many TRBJ1-1 TRBV27 TRBD1
CASSFGYEAFF TGTGCCAGCAGTTTCGGTTATGAAGCTTTCTTT many TRBJ1-1 TRBV11-2 -
CASGEQAATDTQYF TGTGCTAGCGGGGAACAGGCGGCGACAGATACGCAGTATTTT many TRBJ2-3 TRBV12-5 -
CASSGDRDQPQHF TGTGCCAGCAGCGGGGACAGGGATCAGCCCCAGCATTTT many TRBJ1-5 TRBV7-2 TRBD1
CATSRDLLYEQYF TGTGCCACCAGCAGAGATTTGCTCTACGAGCAGTACTTC few TRBJ2-7 TRBV15 -
CASSLSQNQPQHF TGTGCCAGCAGTTTATCACAAAATCAGCCCCAGCATTTT many TRBJ1-5 TRBV12-3/TRBV12-4 -
CASSLAGWGETQYF TGTGCCAGCAGTTTAGCGGGGTGGGGAGAGACCCAGTACTTC few TRBJ2-5 TRBV12-3/TRBV12-4 -
CASSYGLGVNTEAFF TGTGCCAGCAGTTACGGCCTCGGGGTAAACACTGAAGCTTTCTTT many TRBJ1-1 TRBV6-5 -
CSARDTRRGPKQFF TGCAGTGCTAGAGATACGAGGCGGGGACCCAAGCAGTTCTTC many TRBJ2-1 TRBV20-1 -
CAISGDRDMNTEAFF TGTGCCATCAGTGGTGACAGAGACATGAACACTGAAGCTTTCTTT many TRBJ1-1 TRBV10-3 -
CAWSADPGQGYSPLHF TGTGCCTGGAGTGCGGACCCGGGACAGGGGTATTCACCCCTCCACTTT - TRBJ1-6 TRBV30 TRBD1
CSARGVEGFNQPQHF TGCAGTGCTAGAGGGGTGGAGGGTTTCAATCAGCCCCAGCATTTT many TRBJ1-5 TRBV20-1 -
CASSMGASSNQPQHF TGTGCCAGCTCAATGGGGGCCTCTAGCAATCAGCCCCAGCATTTT many TRBJ1-5 TRBV18 -
CASSLSMETQYF TGTGCCAGCTCGCTTAGTATGGAGACCCAGTACTTC many TRBJ2-5 TRBV28 -
CASSFQGHSYEQYF TGTGCCAGCAGTTTCCAGGGCCACTCCTACGAGCAGTACTTC - TRBJ2-7 TRBV3-1 -
CASSFPDPEPGPDLTSNTEAFF TGTGCCAGCAGCTTCCCCGACCCCGAACCGGGACCAGATTTAACATCGAACACTGAAGCTTTCTTT many TRBJ1-1 TRBV11-2 -
CASHLGASDEGTGELFF TGTGCTAGCCACCTGGGGGCTAGCGATGAGGGAACCGGGGAGCTGTTTTTT many TRBJ2-2 TRBV12-5 -
CASSQSAAAVYGYTF TGTGCCAGCAGCCAATCGGCGGCAGCCGTCTATGGCTACACCTTC many TRBJ1-2 TRBV16 -
CASSSPPGNAFF TGTGCCAGCAGCTCCCCCCCGGGGAATGCTTTCTTT few TRBJ1-1 TRBV9 -
CASSEAAYSYNEQFF TGTGCCAGCAGTGAGGCCGCGTATTCCTACAATGAGCAGTTCTTC many TRBJ2-1 TRBV6-4 -
CASSAGTGGFYGYTF TGTGCCAGCAGCGCAGGGACAGGCGGATTCTATGGCTACACCTTC few TRBJ1-2 TRBV7-8 TRBD1
CASSKTATTSGRANEQFF TGTGCCAGCAGTAAAACTGCTACGACTAGCGGGAGGGCCAATGAGCAGTTCTTC many TRBJ2-1 TRBV27 TRBD2
CASSLGVYRTAFF TGTGCCAGCAGCCTAGGGGTTTACAGGACGGCTTTCTTT many TRBJ1-1 TRBV7-2 -
CASSTLPGQGADTQYF TGTGCCAGTAGTACACTTCCGGGACAGGGGGCCGATACGCAGTATTTT - TRBJ2-3 TRBV19 TRBD1
CSAGDRVYNEQFF TGCAGTGCTGGAGACAGGGTATACAATGAGCAGTTCTTC many TRBJ2-1 TRBV20-1 TRBD1
CASSQVVAGGDTQYF TGCGCCAGCAGCCAAGTGGTCGCGGGGGGGGATACGCAGTATTTT many TRBJ2-3 TRBV4-1 TRBD2
CASRTSGDTQYF TGTGCCAGCAGAACTAGCGGGGATACGCAGTATTTT - TRBJ2-3 TRBV12-3/TRBV12-4 TRBD2
CASSQEVSNQPQHF TGTGCCAGCAGCCAAGAAGTTAGCAATCAGCCCCAGCATTTT many TRBJ1-5 TRBV3-1 -
CASSLSATSNEQFF TGTGCCAGCAGCTTATCCGCCACATCCAATGAGCAGTTCTTC many TRBJ2-1 TRBV11-3 -
CASSFSQGGETQYF TGTGCCAGCAGTTTCAGTCAAGGAGGAGAGACCCAGTACTTC many TRBJ2-5 TRBV12-3/TRBV12-4 -
CSAMDRANTGELFF TGCAGTGCGATGGACAGGGCGAACACCGGGGAGCTGTTTTTT many TRBJ2-2 TRBV20-1 TRBD1
CASGLTRTGWDTEAFF TGTGCTAGTGGTTTGACCCGGACAGGGTGGGACACTGAAGCTTTCTTT many TRBJ1-1 TRBV12-5 TRBD1
CASSSPTGRTNEKLFF TGTGCCAGCAGCTCTCCGACAGGGAGGACTAATGAAAAACTGTTTTTT many TRBJ1-4 TRBV7-9 TRBD1
CASSLVVSQRATQYF TGTGCCAGCAGTTTAGTGGTTAGTCAGCGCGCGACCCAGTACTTC many TRBJ2-5 TRBV12-3/TRBV12-4 -
CASSPSSGLINSPLHF TGTGCCAGCAGCCCATCATCCGGACTGATTAATTCACCCCTCCACTTT many TRBJ1-6 TRBV7-2 -
CASSQWGAAGLARTDTQYF TGTGCCAGCAGCCAATGGGGCGCAGCGGGACTAGCGAGGACAGATACGCAGTATTTT many TRBJ2-3 TRBV14 TRBD2
CASSESRGGATEAFF TGTGCCAGCAGCGAATCTCGGGGGGGCGCGACTGAAGCTTTCTTT many TRBJ1-1 TRBV14 -
CASSSPTFEQFF TGTGCCAGCAGCTCCCCGACTTTTGAGCAGTTCTTC many TRBJ2-1 TRBV7-2 -
CASSYRQGPYNEQFF TGTGCCAGCAGCTACCGACAGGGGCCTTACAATGAGCAGTTCTTC many TRBJ2-1 TRBV7-9 TRBD1
CAIKVDGSAGNTIYF TGTGCCATCAAGGTGGACGGGTCGGCTGGAAACACCATATATTTT - TRBJ1-3 TRBV10-3 -
CASRLIQGSGANVLTF TGTGCCAGCAGACTCATTCAGGGGAGTGGGGCCAACGTCCTGACTTTC medium-sized TRBJ2-6 TRBV28 -
CASSLGTGNQQYF TGTGCCAGCAGTTTAGGGACAGGGAACCAGCAGTACTTC many TRBJ2-7 TRBV27 TRBD1
CASSRGDTVTGELFF TGTGCCAGCAGCCGCGGGGACACCGTCACCGGGGAGCTGTTTTTT many TRBJ2-2 TRBV12-3/TRBV12-4 -
CASSEFSHTNNEQFF TGTGCCAGCAGTGAATTTAGCCACACGAACAATGAGCAGTTCTTC - TRBJ2-1 TRBV6-1 -
CASRSDRVLYSDGYTF TGTGCCAGCAGATCGGACAGGGTCCTGTATTCCGATGGCTACACCTTC many TRBJ1-2 TRBV7-9 TRBD1
CASSQRTSGGNTDTQYF TGTGCCAGCAGCCAGCGGACTAGCGGGGGAAACACAGATACGCAGTATTTT many TRBJ2-3 TRBV12-3/TRBV12-4 TRBD2
CASSQVGTVYQPQHF TGTGCCAGCAGCCAAGTCGGGACAGTTTATCAGCCCCAGCATTTT few TRBJ1-5 TRBV11-2 TRBD1
CSASGVSYEQYF TGCAGTGCTAGCGGGGTCTCCTACGAGCAGTACTTC few TRBJ2-7 TRBV20-1 -
CASSLRQGTDTQYF TGTGCCAGCAGCCTAAGACAGGGCACAGATACGCAGTATTTT many TRBJ2-3 TRBV7-3 -
CATARLGSLFSTQYF TGTGCCACCGCACGGCTAGGGAGCCTCTTTTCCACGCAGTATTTT many TRBJ2-3 TRBV5-5 -
CASSEGVGGTGELFF TGTGCCAGCAGTGAAGGAGTTGGAGGGACCGGGGAGCTGTTTTTT many TRBJ2-2 TRBV2 -
CASSQEKVAAGGTDTQYF TGTGCCAGCAGCCAAGAAAAGGTGGCAGCGGGAGGAACAGATACGCAGTATTTT - TRBJ2-3 TRBV4-2 TRBD2
CATSRAGQGAGANVLTF TGTGCCACCAGCAGAGCTGGACAGGGCGCTGGGGCCAACGTCCTGACTTTC few TRBJ2-6 TRBV15 TRBD1
CASSLRVEKLFF TGCGCCAGCAGCCTACGGGTGGAAAAACTGTTTTTT - TRBJ1-4 TRBV4-1 -
CASSQEWQTIYNSPLHF TGCGCCAGCAGCCAAGAATGGCAGACAATATATAATTCACCCCTCCACTTT - TRBJ1-6 TRBV11-2 -
CASSSLGGHNSYEQYF TGTGCCAGCAGTTCGCTTGGTGGACACAACTCCTACGAGCAGTACTTC many TRBJ2-7 TRBV28 -
CASSFRLNLGWDRDDDEQFF TGTGCCAGCAGTTTCCGCCTAAATCTGGGTTGGGACAGGGATGATGATGAGCAGTTCTTC many TRBJ2-1 TRBV28 TRBD1